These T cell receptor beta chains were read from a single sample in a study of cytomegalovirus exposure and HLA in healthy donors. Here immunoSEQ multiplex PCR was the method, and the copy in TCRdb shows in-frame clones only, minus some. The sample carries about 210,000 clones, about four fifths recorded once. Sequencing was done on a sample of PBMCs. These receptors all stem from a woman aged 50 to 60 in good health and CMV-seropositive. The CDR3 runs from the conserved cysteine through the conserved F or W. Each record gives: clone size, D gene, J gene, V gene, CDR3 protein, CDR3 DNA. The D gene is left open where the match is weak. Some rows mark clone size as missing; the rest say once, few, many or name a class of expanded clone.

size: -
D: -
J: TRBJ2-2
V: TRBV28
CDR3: CASSLYQAPGELFF
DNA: TGTGCCAGCAGTTTATACCAGGCCCCCGGAGAGCTGTTTTTT

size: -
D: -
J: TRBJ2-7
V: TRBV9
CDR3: CASGSVVSGEQYF
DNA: TGTGCCAGCGGTTCGGTCGTTAGTGGCGAGCAGTACTTC

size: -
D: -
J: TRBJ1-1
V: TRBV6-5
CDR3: CASSHQGSTEAFF
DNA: TGTGCCAGCAGCCATCAGGGGAGCACTGAAGCTTTCTTT

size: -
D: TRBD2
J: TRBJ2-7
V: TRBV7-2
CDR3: CASSLQRGVQYF
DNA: TGTGCCAGCAGCTTACAGCGGGGGGTGCAGTACTTC

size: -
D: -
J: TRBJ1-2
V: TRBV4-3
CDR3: CASSQAGIYGYTF
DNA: TGCGCCAGCAGCCAGGCCGGGATCTATGGCTACACCTTC

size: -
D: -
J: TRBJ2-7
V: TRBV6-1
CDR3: CASRQLYEQYF
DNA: TGTGCCAGCAGACAGCTCTACGAGCAGTACTTC

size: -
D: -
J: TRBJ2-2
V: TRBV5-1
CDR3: CASTDQTNTGELFF
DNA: TGCGCCAGCACTGACCAGACAAACACCGGGGAGCTGTTTTTT

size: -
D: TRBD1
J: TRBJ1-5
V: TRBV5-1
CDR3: CASSETGTGEKPQHF
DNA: TGCGCCAGCAGCGAAACTGGGACAGGGGAGAAACCCCAGCATTTT

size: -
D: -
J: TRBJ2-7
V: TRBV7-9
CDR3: CASSLGGFEFSSYEQYF
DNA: TGTGCCAGCAGCTTAGGGGGCTTTGAGTTTTCTTCGTACGAGCAGTACTTC

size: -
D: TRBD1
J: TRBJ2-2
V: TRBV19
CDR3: CASSIWTGGTGELFF
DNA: TGTGCCAGTAGTATATGGACAGGGGGCACCGGGGAGCTGTTTTTT

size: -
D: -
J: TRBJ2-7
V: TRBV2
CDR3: CASSELLSYEQYF
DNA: TGTGCCAGCAGTGAACTCCTTTCCTACGAGCAGTACTTC

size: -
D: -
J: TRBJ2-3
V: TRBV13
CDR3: CASSLGGPSTDTQYF
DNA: TGTGCCAGCAGCTTAGGGGGGCCTAGCACAGATACGCAGTATTTT

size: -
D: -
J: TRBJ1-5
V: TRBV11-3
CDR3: CASSLDQGQRIRPQHF
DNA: TGTGCCAGCAGCTTAGATCAGGGTCAGCGAATCAGGCCCCAGCATTTT

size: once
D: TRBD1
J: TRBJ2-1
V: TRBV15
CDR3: CATSSFRDSYNEQFF
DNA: TGTGCCACCAGCAGCTTCCGGGACAGCTACAATGAGCAGTTCTTC

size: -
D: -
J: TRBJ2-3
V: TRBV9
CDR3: CASSEGPGRLVDTQYF
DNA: TGTGCCAGCAGCGAGGGACCAGGGAGGTTGGTCGATACGCAGTATTTT

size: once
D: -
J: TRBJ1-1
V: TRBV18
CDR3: CASSPRNLAKNTEAFF
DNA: TGTGCCAGCTCACCACGGAATCTAGCTAAGAACACTGAAGCTTTCTTT

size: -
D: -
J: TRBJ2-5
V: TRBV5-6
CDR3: CASSPPGDSQETQYF
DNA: TGTGCCAGCAGCCCTCCCGGTGACTCACAAGAGACCCAGTACTTC

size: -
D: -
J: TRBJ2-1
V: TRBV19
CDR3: CASSGASQFF
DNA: TGTGCCAGTAGTGGGGCGTCGCAGTTCTTC

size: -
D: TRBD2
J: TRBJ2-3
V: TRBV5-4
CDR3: CASSLRLAGGRTDTQYF
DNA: TGTGCCAGCAGCCTCCGACTAGCGGGGGGTCGCACAGATACGCAGTATTTT

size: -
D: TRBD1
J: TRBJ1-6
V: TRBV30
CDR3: CACSSDRDRVPSPLHF
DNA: TGTGCCTGTTCCTCCGACCGGGACAGGGTACCCTCACCCCTCCACTTT

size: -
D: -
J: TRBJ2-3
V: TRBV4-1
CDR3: CASSQAPQDSGTDTQYF
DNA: TGCGCCAGCAGCCAAGCCCCGCAGGACTCAGGCACAGATACGCAGTATTTT

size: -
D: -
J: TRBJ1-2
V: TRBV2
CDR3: CASSGELNYGYTF
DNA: TGTGCCAGCAGTGGGGAGCTTAACTATGGCTACACCTTC

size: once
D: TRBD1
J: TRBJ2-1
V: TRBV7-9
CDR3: CASRDTGTGLHGEQFF
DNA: TGTGCCAGCAGAGACACCGGGACAGGGCTACACGGTGAGCAGTTCTTC

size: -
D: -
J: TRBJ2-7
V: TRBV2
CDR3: CASREQDYEQYF
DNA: TGTGCCAGCAGGGAACAGGACTACGAGCAGTACTTC

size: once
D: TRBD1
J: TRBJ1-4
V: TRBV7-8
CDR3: CASRDRGYEKLFF
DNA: TGTGCCAGCCGGGACAGGGGGTATGAAAAACTGTTTTTT

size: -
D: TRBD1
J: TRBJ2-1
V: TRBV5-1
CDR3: CASSLGGQTYNEQFF
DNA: TGCGCCAGCAGCTTGGGGGGACAGACTTACAATGAGCAGTTCTTC

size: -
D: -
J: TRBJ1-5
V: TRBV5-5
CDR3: CASSLGGSWGNQPQHF
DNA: TGTGCCAGCAGCTTGGGAGGGAGTTGGGGCAATCAGCCCCAGCATTTT

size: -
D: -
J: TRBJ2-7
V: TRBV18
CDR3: CASSSGTYEQYF
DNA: TGTGCCAGCTCGTCAGGTACCTACGAGCAGTACTTC

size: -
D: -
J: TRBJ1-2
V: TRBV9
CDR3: CASSVAVGGNYGYTF
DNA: TGTGCCAGCAGCGTAGCAGTTGGAGGGAACTATGGCTACACCTTC

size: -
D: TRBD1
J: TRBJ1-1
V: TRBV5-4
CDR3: CASSLGDRNTEAFF
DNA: TGTGCCAGCAGTTTGGGGGACAGGAACACTGAAGCTTTCTTT

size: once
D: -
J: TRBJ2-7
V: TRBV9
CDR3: CASSVSGAAYEQYF
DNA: TGTGCCAGCAGCGTTTCAGGGGCTGCCTACGAGCAGTACTTC

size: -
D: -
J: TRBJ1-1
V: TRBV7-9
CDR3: CASSPRLNTEAFF
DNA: TGTGCCAGCAGCCCGAGGCTGAACACTGAAGCTTTCTTT

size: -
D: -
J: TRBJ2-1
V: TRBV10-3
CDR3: CAISDPRVKLRNEQFF
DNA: TGTGCCATCAGTGATCCCCGGGTTAAACTTCGGAATGAGCAGTTCTTC

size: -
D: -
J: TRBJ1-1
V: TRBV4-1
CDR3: CASSPFLATEAFF
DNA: TGCGCCAGCAGCCCCTTTCTAGCGACTGAAGCTTTCTTT

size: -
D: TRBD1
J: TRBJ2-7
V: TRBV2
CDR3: CARKRDSGSEQYF
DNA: TGTGCCAGAAAACGGGACAGTGGTTCCGAGCAGTACTTC

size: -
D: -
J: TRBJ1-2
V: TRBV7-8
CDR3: CASSLVSGVRGTF
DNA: TGTGCCAGCAGCTTAGTGTCCGGGGTCCGGGGCACCTTC

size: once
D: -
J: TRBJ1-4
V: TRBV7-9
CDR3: CASRPVATNEKLFF
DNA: TGTGCCAGCAGACCAGTTGCAACTAATGAAAAACTGTTTTTT

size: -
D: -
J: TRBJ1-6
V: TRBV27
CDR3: CASSLRGDRNSPLHF
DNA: TGTGCCAGCAGTTTAAGGGGTGACAGGAATTCACCCCTCCACTTT

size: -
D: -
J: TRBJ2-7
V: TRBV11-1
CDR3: CASSLERTYEQYF
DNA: TGTGCCAGCAGCTTAGAGAGAACCTACGAGCAGTACTTC

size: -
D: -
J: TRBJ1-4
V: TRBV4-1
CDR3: CASSQDGLTNEKLFF
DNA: TGCGCCAGCAGCCAAGATGGGCTGACTAATGAAAAACTGTTTTTT

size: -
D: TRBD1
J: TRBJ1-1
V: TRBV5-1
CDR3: CASRGQGLTEAFF
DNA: TGCGCCAGCAGAGGACAGGGCCTCACTGAAGCTTTCTTT

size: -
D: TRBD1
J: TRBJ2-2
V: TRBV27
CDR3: CASSLWGTANTGELFF
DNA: TGTGCCAGCAGTTTATGGGGGACAGCGAACACCGGGGAGCTGTTTTTT

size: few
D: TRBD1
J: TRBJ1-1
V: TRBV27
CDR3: CASSSRTGNEAFF
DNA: TGTGCCAGCAGTTCTCGGACAGGGAATGAAGCTTTCTTT

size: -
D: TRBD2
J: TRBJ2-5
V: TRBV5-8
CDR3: CASSLEGAGSGGKQETQYF
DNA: TGTGCCAGCAGCTTGGAAGGAGCTGGGAGCGGGGGGAAACAAGAGACCCAGTACTTC

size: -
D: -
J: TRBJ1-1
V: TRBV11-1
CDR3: CASSGGSEAFF
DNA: TGTGCCAGCAGCGGGGGGAGTGAAGCTTTCTTT

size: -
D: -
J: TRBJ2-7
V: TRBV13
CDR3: CASRPAGQSTYEQYF
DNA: TGTGCCAGCAGGCCCGCCGGACAGAGCACCTACGAGCAGTACTTC

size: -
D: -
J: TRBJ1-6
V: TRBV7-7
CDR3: CASSLTGNSPLHF
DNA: TGTGCCAGCAGCTTAACAGGAAATTCACCCCTCCACTTT

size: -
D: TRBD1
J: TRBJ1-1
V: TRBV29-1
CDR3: CSVDDRGGTEAFF
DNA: TGCAGCGTGGACGACAGGGGAGGCACTGAAGCTTTCTTT

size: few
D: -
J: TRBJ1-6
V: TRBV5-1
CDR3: CASRPDSRSYNSPLHF
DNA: TGCGCCAGCAGACCCGACAGCCGCTCCTATAATTCACCCCTCCACTTT

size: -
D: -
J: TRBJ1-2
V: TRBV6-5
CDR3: CASSYDGGHGYTF
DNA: TGTGCCAGCAGTTACGACGGGGGGCATGGCTACACCTTC

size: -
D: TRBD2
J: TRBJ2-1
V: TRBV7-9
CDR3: CASSLAERGIYNEQFF
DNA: TGTGCCAGCAGCTTAGCGGAGCGGGGGATCTACAATGAGCAGTTCTTC

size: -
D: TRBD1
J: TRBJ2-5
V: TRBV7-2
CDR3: CASSLGPRGTGQETQYF
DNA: TGTGCCAGCAGCTTAGGCCCCAGGGGGACAGGACAAGAGACCCAGTACTTC

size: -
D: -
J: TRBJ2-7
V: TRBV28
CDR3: CASSLPDNSYEQYF
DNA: TGTGCCAGCAGTTTGCCGGACAACTCCTACGAGCAGTACTTC

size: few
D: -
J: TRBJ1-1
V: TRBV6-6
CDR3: CASGLGGAEAFF
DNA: TGTGCCAGCGGTCTTGGGGGGGCTGAAGCTTTCTTT

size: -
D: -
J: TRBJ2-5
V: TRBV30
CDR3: CAWSVNPGAQYF
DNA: TGTGCCTGGAGTGTGAACCCCGGGGCCCAGTACTTC

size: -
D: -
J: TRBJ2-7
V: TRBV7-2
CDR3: CASSLETGSYEQYF
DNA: TGTGCCAGCAGCTTAGAAACAGGGTCCTACGAGCAGTACTTC

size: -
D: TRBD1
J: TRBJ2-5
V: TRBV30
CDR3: CAWSVGTGQETQYF
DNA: TGTGCCTGGAGTGTAGGGACAGGGCAAGAGACCCAGTACTTC